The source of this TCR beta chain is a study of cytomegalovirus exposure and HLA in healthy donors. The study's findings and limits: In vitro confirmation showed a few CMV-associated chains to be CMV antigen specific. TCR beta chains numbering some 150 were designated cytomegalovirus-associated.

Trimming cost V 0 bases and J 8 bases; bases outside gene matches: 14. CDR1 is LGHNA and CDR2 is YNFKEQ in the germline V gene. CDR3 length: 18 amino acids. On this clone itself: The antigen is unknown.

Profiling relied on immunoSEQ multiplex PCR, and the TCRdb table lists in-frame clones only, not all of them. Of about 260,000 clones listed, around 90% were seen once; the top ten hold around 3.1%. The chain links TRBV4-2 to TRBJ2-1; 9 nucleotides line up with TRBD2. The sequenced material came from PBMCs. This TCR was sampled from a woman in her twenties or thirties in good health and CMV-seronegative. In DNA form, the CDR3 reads TGTGCCAGCAGCCAAGATCCCTTGAGCGGGAGGTCAGGAGATGAGCAGTTCTTC. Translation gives CASSQDPLSGRSGDEQFF.